This paragraph reports one TCR beta chain. The antigen is not known. This CDR3 is 17 amino acids long. Germline lookup yields CDR1 LGHNA and CDR2 YNFKEQ. Losses at the gene ends were 5 bases for V and 4 bases for J; bases not matched to a gene: 12. This sample was taken from a study of PD-L1 blockade in urothelial cancer. Overall study: Intravenous atezolizumab, 1,200 mg every 3 weeks, was begun by patients around 2014. Analysis of blood occurred 3 weeks (second dose) and 6 weeks after treatment start. Study-wide points: When pretreatment blood TCR clonality was below the median, it predicted better survival.

Clones were read by immunoSEQ multiplex PCR, and TCRdb kept only the in-frame ones, dropping some. The sample yields 35,000 to 50,000 clones, roughly four fifths seen once. The chain combines TRBV4-2 with TRBJ2-3; TRBD2 matches 10 bases. The receptor was derived from an older man with urothelial cancer. The material was PBMCs, obtained around atezolizumab (anti-PD-L1) treatment. The CDR3 DNA sequence: TGTGCCAGCAGCTCCCGACTAGCGGGCGTCCTAGCAGATACGCAGTATTTT. Encoded protein: CASSSRLAGVLADTQYF.